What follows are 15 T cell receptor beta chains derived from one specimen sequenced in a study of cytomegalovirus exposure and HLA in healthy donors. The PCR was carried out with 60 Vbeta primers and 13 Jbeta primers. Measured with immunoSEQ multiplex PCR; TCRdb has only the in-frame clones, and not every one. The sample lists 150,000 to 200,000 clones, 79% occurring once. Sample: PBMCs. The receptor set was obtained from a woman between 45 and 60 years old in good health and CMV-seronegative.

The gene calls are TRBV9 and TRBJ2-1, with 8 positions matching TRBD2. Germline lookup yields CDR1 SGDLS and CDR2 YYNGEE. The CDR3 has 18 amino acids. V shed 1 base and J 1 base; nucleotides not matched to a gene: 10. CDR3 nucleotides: TGTGCCAGCAGCGTACCGCGAGATAGCGGGGTTTCCTACAATGAGCAGTTCTTC. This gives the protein CASSVPRDSGVSYNEQFF.

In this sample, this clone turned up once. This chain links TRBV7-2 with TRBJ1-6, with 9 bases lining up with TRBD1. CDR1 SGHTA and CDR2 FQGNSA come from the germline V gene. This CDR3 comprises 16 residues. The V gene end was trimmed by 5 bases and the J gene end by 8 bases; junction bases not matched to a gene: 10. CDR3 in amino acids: CASSEQGAVGHSPLHF. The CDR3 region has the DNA TGTGCCAGCAGCGAACAGGGGGCCGTAGGTCATTCACCCCTCCACTTT.

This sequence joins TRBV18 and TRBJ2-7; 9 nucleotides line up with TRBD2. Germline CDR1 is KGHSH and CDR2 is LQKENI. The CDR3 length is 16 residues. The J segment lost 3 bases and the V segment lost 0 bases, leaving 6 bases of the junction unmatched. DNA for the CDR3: TGTGCCAGCTCACCACCCGGGGCGGGGGGGCTCTACGAGCAGTACTTC. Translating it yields CASSPPGAGGLYEQYF.

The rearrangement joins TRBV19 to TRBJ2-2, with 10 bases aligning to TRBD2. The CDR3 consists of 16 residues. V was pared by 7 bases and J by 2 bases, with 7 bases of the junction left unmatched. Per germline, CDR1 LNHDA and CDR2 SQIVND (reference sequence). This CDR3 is CASIIAGGSNTGELFF. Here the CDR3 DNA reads TGTGCCAGTATAATAGCGGGGGGATCCAACACCGGGGAGCTGTTTTTT.

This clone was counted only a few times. CDR3 in DNA: TGTGCCAGCACCTCCCAGGGCACAGATACGCAGTATTTT. Translating it yields CASTSQGTDTQYF. The chain uses TRBV2 and TRBJ2-3, with D unresolved. With 7 bases removed from V and 1 base from J, the gap between germline ends came to 9 bases. Germline V lookup: CDR1 SNHLY, CDR2 FYNNEI. The CDR3 runs to 13 residues.

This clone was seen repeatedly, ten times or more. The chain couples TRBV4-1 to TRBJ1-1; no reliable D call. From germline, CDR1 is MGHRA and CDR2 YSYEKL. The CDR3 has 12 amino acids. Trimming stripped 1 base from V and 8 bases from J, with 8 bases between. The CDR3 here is CASSQAGMEAFF. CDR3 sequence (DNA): TGCGCCAGCAGCCAAGCGGGGATGGAAGCTTTCTTT.

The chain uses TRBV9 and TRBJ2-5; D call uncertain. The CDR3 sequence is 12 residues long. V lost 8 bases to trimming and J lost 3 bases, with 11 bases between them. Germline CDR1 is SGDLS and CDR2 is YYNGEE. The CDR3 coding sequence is TGTGCCAGTTCCTTACGGGAAGAGACCCAGTACTTC. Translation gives CASSLREETQYF.

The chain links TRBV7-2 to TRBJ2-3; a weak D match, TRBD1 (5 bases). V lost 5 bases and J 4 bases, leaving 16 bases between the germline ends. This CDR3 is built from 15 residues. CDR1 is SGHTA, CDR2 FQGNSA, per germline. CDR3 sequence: CASSPLGQGADTQYF. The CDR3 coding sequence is TGTGCCAGCAGCCCACTGGGGCAGGGCGCAGATACGCAGTATTTT. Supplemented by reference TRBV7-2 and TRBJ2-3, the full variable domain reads GAGVSQSPSNKVTEKGKDVELRCDPISGHTALYWYRQSLGQGLEFLIYFQGNSAPDKSGLPSDRFSAERTGGSVSTLTIQRTQQEDSAVYLCASSPLGQGADTQYFGPGTRLTVL.

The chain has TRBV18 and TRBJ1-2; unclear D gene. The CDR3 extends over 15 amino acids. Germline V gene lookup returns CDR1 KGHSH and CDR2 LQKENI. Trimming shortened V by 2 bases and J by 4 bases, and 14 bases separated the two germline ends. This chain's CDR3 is CASSPYSLAGYGYTF. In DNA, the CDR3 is TGTGCCAGCTCACCATACAGCTTGGCGGGCTATGGCTACACCTTC.

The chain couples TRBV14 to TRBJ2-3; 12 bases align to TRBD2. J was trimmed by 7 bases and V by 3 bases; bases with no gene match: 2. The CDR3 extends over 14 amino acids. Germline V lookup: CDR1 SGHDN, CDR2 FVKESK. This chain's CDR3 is CASSHWTSGNTQYF. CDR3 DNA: TGTGCCAGCAGCCATTGGACTAGCGGGAATACGCAGTATTTT.

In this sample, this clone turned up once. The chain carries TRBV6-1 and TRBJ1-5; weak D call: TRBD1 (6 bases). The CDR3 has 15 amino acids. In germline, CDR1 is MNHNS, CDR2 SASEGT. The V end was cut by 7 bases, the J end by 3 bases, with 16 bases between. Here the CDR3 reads CASTPQTGPNQPQHF. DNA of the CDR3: TGTGCCAGCACCCCCCAAACAGGGCCCAATCAGCCCCAGCATTTT.

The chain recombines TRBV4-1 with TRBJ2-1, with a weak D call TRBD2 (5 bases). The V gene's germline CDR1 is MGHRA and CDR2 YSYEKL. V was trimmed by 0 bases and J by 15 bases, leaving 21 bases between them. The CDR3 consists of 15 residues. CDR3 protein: CASSQDGGGGPPSFF. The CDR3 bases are TGCGCCAGCAGCCAAGATGGTGGCGGCGGGCCGCCGTCGTTCTTC.

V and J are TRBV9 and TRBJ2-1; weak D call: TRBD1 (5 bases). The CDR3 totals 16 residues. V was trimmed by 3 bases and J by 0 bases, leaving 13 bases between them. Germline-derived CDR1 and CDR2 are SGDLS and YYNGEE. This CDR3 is CASSAQDGFSYNEQFF. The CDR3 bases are TGTGCCAGCAGCGCACAGGACGGATTCTCCTACAATGAGCAGTTCTTC.

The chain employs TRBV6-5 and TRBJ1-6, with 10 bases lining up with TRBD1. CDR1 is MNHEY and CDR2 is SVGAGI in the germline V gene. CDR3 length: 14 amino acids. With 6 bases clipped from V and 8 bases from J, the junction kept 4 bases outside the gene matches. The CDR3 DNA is TGTGCCAGCAGAGACAGGGGGCGTGATTCACCCCTCCACTTT. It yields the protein CASRDRGRDSPLHF.

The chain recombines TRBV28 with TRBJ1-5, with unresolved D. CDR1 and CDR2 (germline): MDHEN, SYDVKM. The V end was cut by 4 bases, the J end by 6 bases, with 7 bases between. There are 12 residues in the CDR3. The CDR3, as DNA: TGTGCCAGCAGTTCCGCGGGTCAGCCCCAGCATTTT. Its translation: CASSSAGQPQHF.